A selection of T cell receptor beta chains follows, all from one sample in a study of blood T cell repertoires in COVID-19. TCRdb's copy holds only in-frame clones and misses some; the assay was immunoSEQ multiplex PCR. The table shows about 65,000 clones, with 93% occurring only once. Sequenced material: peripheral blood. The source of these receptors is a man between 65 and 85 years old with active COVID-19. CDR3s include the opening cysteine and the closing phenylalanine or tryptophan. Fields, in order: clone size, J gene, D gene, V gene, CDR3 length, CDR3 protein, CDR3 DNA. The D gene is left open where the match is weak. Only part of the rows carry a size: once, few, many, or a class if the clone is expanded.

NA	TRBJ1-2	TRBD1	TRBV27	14	CASSTDHRGSGYTF	TGTGCCAGCAGTACGGACCACAGGGGAAGCGGCTACACCTTC
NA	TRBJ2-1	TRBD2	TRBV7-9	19	CASSSGTSGGRSSYNEQFF	TGTGCCAGCAGCTCCGGGACTAGCGGGGGGCGAAGCTCCTACAATGAGCAGTTCTTC
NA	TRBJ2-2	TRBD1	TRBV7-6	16	CASRSTGGGGTGELFF	TGTGCCAGCAGATCGACAGGGGGTGGTGGCACCGGGGAGCTGTTTTTT
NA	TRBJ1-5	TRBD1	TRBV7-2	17	CASSLGDRLPSNQPQHF	TGTGCCAGCAGCTTAGGGGACAGATTACCTAGCAATCAGCCCCAGCATTTT
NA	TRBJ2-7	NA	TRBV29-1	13	CSVETGSSYEQYF	TGCAGCGTTGAAACAGGGTCTAGCTACGAGCAGTACTTC
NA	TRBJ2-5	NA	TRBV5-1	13	CASSLVLSETQYF	TGCGCCAGCAGCTTGGTTTTGTCGGAGACCCAGTACTTC
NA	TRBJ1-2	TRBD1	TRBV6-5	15	CASRPPGQGSYGYTF	TGTGCCAGCAGACCCCCGGGACAGGGGAGCTATGGCTACACCTTC
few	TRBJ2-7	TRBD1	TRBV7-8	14	CASSFTGAVSEQYF	TGTGCCAGCAGCTTTACAGGGGCAGTCAGTGAGCAGTACTTC
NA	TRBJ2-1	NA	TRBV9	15	CASSVETNSYNEQFF	TGTGCCAGCAGCGTAGAGACTAACTCCTACAATGAGCAGTTCTTC
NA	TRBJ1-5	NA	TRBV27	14	CATMNHRGGQPQHF	TGTGCCACCATGAATCATAGGGGGGGACAGCCCCAGCATTTT
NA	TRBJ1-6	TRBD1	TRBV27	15	CASSLKDRGTSPLHF	TGTGCCAGCAGTCTAAAGGACAGGGGGACATCACCCCTCCACTTT
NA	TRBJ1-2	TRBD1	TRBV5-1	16	CASSTLPGDRDYGYTF	TGCGCCAGCAGCACTCTCCCAGGGGACAGAGACTATGGCTACACCTTC
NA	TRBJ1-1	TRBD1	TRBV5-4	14	CASSKGQGNTEAFF	TGTGCCAGCAGCAAGGGACAGGGCAACACTGAAGCTTTCTTT
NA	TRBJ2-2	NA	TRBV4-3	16	CASSQATTGNTGELFF	TGCGCCAGCAGCCAAGCTACGACAGGGAACACCGGGGAGCTGTTTTTT
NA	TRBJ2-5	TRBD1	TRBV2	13	CASSGTGQETQYF	TGTGCCAGCAGTGGGACAGGGCAAGAGACCCAGTACTTC
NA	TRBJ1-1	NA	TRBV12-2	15	CASRLAPDRYTEAFF	TGTGCAAGTCGCTTAGCGCCCGACAGATACACTGAAGCTTTCTTT
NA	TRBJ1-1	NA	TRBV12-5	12	CASGLGQGRAFF	TGTGCTAGTGGTTTGGGTCAGGGGAGAGCTTTCTTT
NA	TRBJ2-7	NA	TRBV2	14	CASSGQQSSYEQYF	TGTGCCAGCAGCGGACAGCAAAGCTCCTACGAGCAGTACTTC
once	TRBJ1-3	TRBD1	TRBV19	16	CASSPLGQNSGNTIYF	TGTGCCAGTAGCCCGTTGGGACAGAACTCTGGAAACACCATATATTTT
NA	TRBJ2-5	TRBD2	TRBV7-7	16	CASSSGTSGGQETQYF	TGTGCTAGCAGCTCCGGGACTAGCGGGGGGCAAGAGACCCAGTACTTC
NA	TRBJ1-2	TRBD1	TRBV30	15	CAWSADGQGNCGYTF	TGTGCCTGGAGTGCCGACGGACAGGGGAACTGTGGCTACACCTTC
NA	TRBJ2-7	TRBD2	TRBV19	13	CASSMVSGDEQYF	TGTGCCAGTAGTATGGTTAGCGGGGACGAGCAGTACTTC
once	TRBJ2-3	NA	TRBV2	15	CASTQPSRSTDTQYF	TGTGCCAGCACCCAACCTAGCAGAAGCACAGATACGCAGTATTTT
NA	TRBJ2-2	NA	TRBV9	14	CASRGNDAPGELFF	TGTGCCAGCCGGGGTAACGATGCCCCCGGGGAGCTGTTTTTT
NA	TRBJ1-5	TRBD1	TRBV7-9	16	CASSLVSGGVHQPQHF	TGTGCCAGCAGCTTAGTTTCAGGGGGCGTTCATCAGCCCCAGCATTTT
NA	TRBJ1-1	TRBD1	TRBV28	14	CASSPWDRVTEAFF	TGTGCCAGCAGTCCCTGGGACAGGGTTACTGAAGCTTTCTTT
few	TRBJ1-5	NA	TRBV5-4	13	CASSYDRNQPQHF	TGTGCCAGCAGCTATGACAGAAATCAGCCCCAGCATTTT
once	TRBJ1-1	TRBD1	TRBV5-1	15	CASSTDRGPNTEAFF	TGCGCCAGCAGCACCGACAGGGGGCCTAACACTGAAGCTTTCTTT
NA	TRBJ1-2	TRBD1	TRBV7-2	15	CASSWAGQGPYGYTF	TGTGCCAGCAGCTGGGCCGGACAGGGACCATATGGCTACACCTTC
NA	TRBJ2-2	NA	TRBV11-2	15	CASSPSWGAIGELFF	TGTGCCAGCAGCCCTAGTTGGGGCGCGATCGGGGAGCTGTTTTTT
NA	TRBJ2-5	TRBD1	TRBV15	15	CATSREGQPQETQYF	TGTGCCACCAGCCGAGAGGGACAGCCACAAGAGACCCAGTACTTC
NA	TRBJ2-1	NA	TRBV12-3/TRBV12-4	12	CASSPGAYEQFF	TGTGCCAGCAGTCCAGGGGCGTATGAGCAGTTCTTC
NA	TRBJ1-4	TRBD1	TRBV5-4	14	CASSRDSQNEKLFF	TGTGCCAGCAGCCGGGACAGCCAAAATGAAAAACTGTTTTTT
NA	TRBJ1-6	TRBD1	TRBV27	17	CASSVSTGSIYNSPLHF	TGTGCCAGCAGTGTATCGACAGGGTCAATCTATAATTCACCCCTCCACTTT
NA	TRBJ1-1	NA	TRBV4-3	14	CASSQENGDTEAFF	TGCGCCAGCAGCCAGGAAAACGGGGACACTGAAGCTTTCTTT
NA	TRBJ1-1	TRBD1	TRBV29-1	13	CSVGHTGGGGAFF	TGCAGCGTTGGGCATACAGGGGGCGGAGGAGCTTTCTTT
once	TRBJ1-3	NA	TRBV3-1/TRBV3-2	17	CASSQDQGFGSGNTIYF	TGTGCCAGCAGCCAAGACCAGGGCTTCGGCTCTGGAAACACCATATATTTT
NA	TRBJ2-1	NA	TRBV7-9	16	CASSLPRGLFYNEQFF	TGTGCCAGCAGCTTACCAAGGGGGTTATTCTACAATGAGCAGTTCTTC
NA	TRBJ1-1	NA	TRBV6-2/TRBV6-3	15	CASSYSRGAGTEAFF	TGTGCCAGCAGTTACTCACGGGGGGCAGGCACTGAAGCTTTCTTT
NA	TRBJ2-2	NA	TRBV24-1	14	CATSGTKGTGELFF	TGTGCCACCAGTGGGACAAAAGGCACCGGGGAGCTGTTTTTT